These 18 T cell receptor beta chains share one sample of origin, sequenced in a study of cytomegalovirus exposure and HLA in healthy donors. Primers for the PCR totalled 60 Vbeta and 13 Jbeta. The data were produced by immunoSEQ multiplex PCR, yet TCRdb's version contains in-frame clones alone and is incomplete. This table holds around 57,000 clones. Specimen: PBMCs. The receptor source for this set is a woman between 45 and 65 years old in good health and CMV-seropositive.

CDR3 region: CSVEQRGINEKLFF. The CDR3, as DNA: TGCAGCGTTGAACAAAGAGGGATTAATGAAAAACTGTTTTTT. This sequence joins TRBV29-1 and TRBJ1-4, with no clear D. V was clipped by 2 bases and J by 4 bases, with 11 bases between them. Per the germline V gene, CDR1 is SQVTM and CDR2 is ANQGSEA. There are 14 residues in the CDR3. Full variable domain (remainder filled in from reference TRBV29-1 and TRBJ1-4): SAVISQKPSRDICQRGTSLTIQCQVDSQVTMMFWYRQQPGQSLTLIATANQGSEATYESGFVIDKFPISRPNLTFSTLTVSNMSPEDSSIYLCSVEQRGINEKLFFGSGTQLSVL.

The J gene is TRBJ1-1, the V gene TRBV2; perhaps TRBD1 as D (6 bases). Germline V gene sequence: CDR1 SNHLY, CDR2 FYNNEI. This CDR3 is built from 12 residues. Written as DNA, the CDR3 is TGTGTCCAGGCAGTCCAGGGGACTGAAGCTTTCTTT. Translating it yields CVQAVQGTEAFF.

This chain uses TRBV30 with TRBJ1-3; 8 bases agree with TRBD1. Germline assignment: CDR1 GTSNPN and CDR2 SVGIG (reference sequence). This CDR3 is built from 11 residues. Trimming took 3 bases from V and 14 from J; bases not matched to a gene: 6. The CDR3 spells CAWSQGTGLYF. Written as DNA, the CDR3 is TGTGCCTGGAGCCAGGGGACAGGTTTATATTTT.

The chain links TRBV10-1 to TRBJ1-5; D is ambiguous. CDR3 length: 13 residues. Trimming pared 4 bases from V and 0 bases from J, leaving 4 bases between. Germline V gene sequence: CDR1 WNHNN, CDR2 SYGVQD (reference sequence). CDR3 bases: TGCGCCAGCAGTGCGTTTAGCAATCAGCCCCAGCATTTT. It yields the protein CASSAFSNQPQHF.

V and J are TRBV19 and TRBJ2-1; D not certain. Trimming removed 3 bases at V and 0 bases at J, with 12 bases between. This CDR3 is built from 16 residues. Germline V gene data show CDR1 as LNHDA and CDR2 as SQIVND (reference sequence). The DNA for the CDR3 is TGTGCCAGTAGTATTGCCGGGTCGGTCTCCTACAATGAGCAGTTCTTC. This codes for CASSIAGSVSYNEQFF. Supplemented by reference TRBV19 and TRBJ2-1, the full variable domain reads DGGITQSPKYLFRKEGQNVTLSCEQNLNHDAMYWYRQDPGQGLRLIYYSQIVNDFQKGDIAEGYSVSREKKESFPLTVTSAQKNPTAFYLCASSIAGSVSYNEQFFGPGTRLTVL.

The J gene is TRBJ2-6, the V gene TRBV10-1; 9 bases fit TRBD1. Unmatched junction bases numbered 10, after V lost 5 bases and J lost 5 bases. The CDR3 contains 17 residues. Germline assignment: CDR1 WNHNN and CDR2 SYGVQD (reference sequence). In DNA, the CDR3 is TGCGCCAGCAGTCCCGGGACAGGGACTTCTAGGGCCAACGTCCTGACTTTC. The encoded protein is CASSPGTGTSRANVLTF.

The V call is TRBV7-3, the J call TRBJ2-1, with TRBD2 matching 15 bases. The V gene end was trimmed by 5 bases and the J gene end by 5 bases; junction bases not matched to a gene: 10. CDR1 SGHTA and CDR2 FQGTGA come from the germline V gene. This CDR3 has 18 residues. CDR3 region: CASSPPGLAGGLNNEQFF. DNA of the CDR3: TGTGCCAGCAGCCCCCCGGGACTAGCGGGGGGCTTGAACAATGAGCAGTTCTTC.

The CDR3 coding sequence is TGCGCCAGCATGACTAGCGGGAGTTCCGGGACCTACGAGCAGTACTTC. As protein: CASMTSGSSGTYEQYF. The rearrangement joins TRBV10-1 to TRBJ2-7, with TRBD2 matching over 12 bases. After removal of 7 bases from V and 2 bases from J, the junction contained 9 bases not matched to a gene. The germline V gene has CDR1 WNHNN and CDR2 SYGVQD (reference sequence). This CDR3 comprises 16 residues.

This chain joins TRBV5-6 and TRBJ2-7; weak D call: TRBD2 (6 bases). The V end was cut by 2 bases, the J end by 1 base, with 13 bases between. The V gene's germline CDR1 is SGHDT and CDR2 YYEEEE. The CDR3 length is 15 residues. The CDR3 sequence: CASSFRGTRSYEQYF. CDR3 in DNA: TGTGCCAGCAGCTTTCGGGGGACCCGTTCCTACGAGCAGTACTTC.

The V gene is TRBV7-7, the J gene TRBJ2-5, with 7 bases fitting TRBD2. CDR1 and CDR2 from the germline V gene are SSHAT and FNYEAQ (reference sequence). This CDR3 has 14 residues. Trimming at V came to 6 bases and at J to 5 bases, leaving 9 bases not matched to a gene. This CDR3 reads CASSSGLGMETQYF. The CDR3 nucleotides read TGTGCCAGCAGTTCAGGACTAGGCATGGAGACCCAGTACTTC.

The gene calls are TRBV7-9 and TRBJ2-5, with 12 bases fitting TRBD2. With V trimmed by 4 bases and J by 5 bases, 2 bases remained unmatched. The length of the CDR3 is 14 residues. The germline gives CDR1 SEHNR, CDR2 FQNEAQ (reference sequence). CDR3 coding DNA: TGTGCCAGCAGCTCAACTAGCGGGGGGGAGACCCAGTACTTC. This sequence encodes CASSSTSGGETQYF.

This sequence joins TRBV7-2 and TRBJ2-6; D unresolved. This CDR3 has 17 amino acids. Trimming took off 3 bases at V and 0 bases at J, with 12 bases between the two ends. CDR1 and CDR2 from the germline V gene are SGHTA and FQGNSA. CDR3 in amino acids: CASSFGGSSSGANVLTF. The DNA for the CDR3 is TGTGCCAGCAGCTTTGGCGGTTCGAGCTCTGGGGCCAACGTCCTGACTTTC.

The chain uses TRBV30 and TRBJ2-3, with TRBD2 matching over 12 bases. V gave up 2 bases and J gave up 9 bases; unmatched junction bases: 9. CDR1 is GTSNPN, CDR2 SVGIG, per germline (reference sequence). The CDR3 spans 15 residues. CDR3 DNA sequence: TGTGCCTGGAGTCGCGGACTAGCGGGACCCCCCACGCAGTATTTT. Translated: CAWSRGLAGPPTQYF. Full variable domain (remainder filled in from reference TRBV30 and TRBJ2-3): SQTIHQWPATLVQPVGSPLSLECTVEGTSNPNLYWYRQAAGRGLQLLFYSVGIGQISSEVPQNLSASRPQDRQFILSSKKLLLSDSGFYLCAWSRGLAGPPTQYFGPGTRLTVL.

The rearrangement links TRBV7-6 to TRBJ1-3, with TRBD1 as a possible D gene (6 bases). The CDR3 extends over 14 amino acids. Germline CDR1 reads SGHVS; CDR2 reads FNYEAQ. V was trimmed by 4 bases and J by 2 bases, leaving 9 bases between them. This CDR3 is CASSSGQPGNTIYF. The CDR3 DNA sequence: TGTGCCAGCAGCTCCGGACAGCCTGGAAACACCATATATTTT.

The chain combines TRBV6-5 with TRBJ2-1; the D gene is possibly TRBD1 (6 bases). Germline V lookup: CDR1 MNHEY, CDR2 SVGAGI. The CDR3 has 15 amino acids. The V and J ends lost 5 bases and 1 base respectively, with 12 bases between them. Here the CDR3 DNA reads TGTGCCAGCAGTCGGTCAAGGGGGTCCTACAATGAGCAGTTCTTC. It yields the protein CASSRSRGSYNEQFF.

This sequence joins TRBV28 and TRBJ1-2, with TRBD1 as a possible D gene (5 bases). Germline V lookup: CDR1 MDHEN, CDR2 SYDVKM. The CDR3 totals 14 residues. Trimming shortened V by 6 bases and J by 9 bases, and 20 bases separated the two germline ends. The CDR3 nucleotides are TGTGCCAGCAGCCTGGGGGGTCCTATGAGGAGCTACACCTTC. Amino acid sequence: CASSLGGPMRSYTF.

The rearrangement joins TRBV4-1 to TRBJ2-1, with TRBD2 matching 10 bases. The germline gives CDR1 MGHRA, CDR2 YSYEKL. V shed 4 bases and J 3 bases; nucleotides not matched to a gene: 9. The CDR3 is made up of 17 amino acids. The CDR3 DNA sequence: TGCGCCAGCAGCCCCTCTCTTACTAGCGGGGTCTACAATGAGCAGTTCTTC. Its protein product is CASSPSLTSGVYNEQFF.

This chain uses TRBV7-9 with TRBJ1-2; 7 nucleotides agree with TRBD1. Germline CDR1 is SEHNR and CDR2 is FQNEAQ (reference sequence). The CDR3 length is 13 residues. V trimming: 6 bases; J trimming: 6 bases; junction bases outside the gene matches: 7. The CDR3 is CASSSGTEDGYTF. Written as DNA, the CDR3 is TGTGCCAGCAGTAGCGGGACAGAAGATGGCTACACCTTC.